This T cell receptor (beta chain) was identified during a study of blood T cell repertoires in COVID-19. For the study at large: Spain, Italy and the United States supplied samples that represented acute and convalescent COVID-19. The analysed material was cDNA or gDNA that came from T cells, B-cell-depleted T cells, or PBMCs.

In the study's own analysis: How many nucleated cells were present was estimated from reference gene primer amplification. Profiling relied on immunoSEQ multiplex PCR, and the TCRdb table lists in-frame clones only, not all of them. V and J calls and clone size are given by that table; D and trimming were obtained from the DNA. The data contain tens of thousands of clones, about nine tenths of them singletons. The V end was cut by 4 bases, the J end by 1 base, with 19 bases between. Germline V gene data show CDR1 as MDHEN and CDR2 as SYDVKM. The CDR3 sequence is 17 residues long. The material sequenced was peripheral blood. This TCR came from a man between 50 and 59 years old with active COVID-19. J is TRBJ1-1 and V is TRBV28, with a possible D match to TRBD1 (6 bases). CDR3 bases: TGTGCCAGCAGTTCTACTCACATTCGGACAGCGAACACTGAAGCTTTCTTT. Translating it yields CASSSTHIRTANTEAFF.